This T cell receptor (beta chain) was documented in a study of Ad26.COV2.S vaccination and SARS-CoV-2 variants (dated by TCRdb to the early 2020s). Some background on the complete study: Vaccine-arm donors were drawn from COV1001, a multicentre, randomized, double-blind, placebo-controlled phase I-IIa trial of Ad26.COV2.S in healthy adults. Ad26.COV2.S was administered intramuscularly at 5 x 10^10 or 1 x 10^11 viral particles, either as a single shot or as two shots given 56 days apart. TCRbeta repertoire sequencing served as the tool for gauging how specific and how broad the SARS-CoV-2-reactive T cell receptors were following Ad26.COV2.S vaccination. The TCR-sequenced set comprised about 32 samples: some 20 Ad26.COV2.S vaccine recipients, 5 placebo recipients and 8 SARS-CoV-2 convalescent individuals. Trial participants were randomized into five groups of five, in which low-dose or high-dose Ad26.COV2.S was given once or twice, or placebo was given on both occasions. Investigators did not know the trial group allocation while performing experiments and assessing outcomes. On the study overall, not on this receptor specifically: Non-spike TCR breadth was comparable between vaccine and placebo recipients, consistent with the vaccine containing only spike. After vaccination, spike-specific CD8+ and CD4+ T cell responses were reported to show substantial breadth. It was noted by the authors that total T cell responses may have been underestimated by the TCR breadth and depth analyses. The study was not powered for comparison of responses between vaccine doses or regimens. Compared with placebo recipients, Ad26.COV2.S recipients showed higher spike-specific TCR breadth (P = 0.0014).

The treatment or condition label of this sample denotes: around 19 received Ad26.COV2.S at low or high dose, single or two shots; roughly 5 received placebo; per-sample allocation not given. Repertoires of vaccine and placebo recipients were sequenced from samples collected on day 63 after the first injection. In Cohort 1b, some 25 adults aged 18-55 years were enrolled at a single site in Boston, USA, between 29 July and 7 August 2020. As a vaccine, Ad26.COV2.S was a replication-incompetent adenovirus type 26 vector that expressed a prefusion-stabilized SARS-CoV-2 spike protein derived from the original Wuhan strain. TCRbeta CDR3 regions were sequenced with the immunoSEQ Assay. After extraction, genomic DNA underwent amplification by bias-controlled multiplex PCR, followed by high-throughput sequencing. On the authors' methods: To quantify the absolute abundance of every unique TCRbeta CDR3 region, sequences were collapsed and filtered. T cell fraction was estimated by normalization of TCRbeta template counts to usable DNA, with usable DNA being measured through amplification of reference genes present in all nucleated cells. Repertoire TCRs were annotated as SARS-CoV-2-specific when V gene, CDR3 amino acid sequence and J gene were exactly matched to a known reactive TCR set. The reference SARS-CoV-2 TCR set was obtained from MIRA and was filtered for enrichment in COVID-19-positive ImmuneCODE repertoires, whereby public or cross-reactive TCRs were removed. Using the MIRA antigens, annotated TCRs were further analysed by specific ORF or by position within an ORF. Depth was the summed frequency of annotated unique rearrangements, while breadth was defined as annotated unique rearrangements over total unique productive rearrangements. Group comparisons of TCR breadth used two-sided Wilcoxon rank-sum tests. In TCRdb, the immuneACCESS table is reduced to in-frame sequences with V and J assigned. These tables do not hold every clone; where another copy was compared, an unresolved V gene accounts for under half, and the others remain unexplained. D and trimming come from the DNA, and the V and J calls and clone size come from that table. The sample table records more than 250,000 clones; roughly 86% of these occur just once. About 3.6% of the sample is taken by the ten largest.

Including the terminal cysteine and phenylalanine, the CDR3 comprises 13 residues. Only the CDR3 DNA stays, 39 bases, in frame from base 1. Here V drops 8 bases and J drops 3 bases, and the junction holds 4 bases not matched to any gene. From a lookup of the germline V gene (reference sequence), CDR1 and CDR2 are LNHDA and SQIVND. As concerns this clone: Its antigen has not been determined. Base-call qualities are not available, and no considerably larger clone is one nucleotide away.

The sequence was collected from a person aged 18-60 years who received the Ad26.COV2.S COVID-19 vaccine or a placebo. Sequenced material: peripheral blood, taken in a trial of Ad26.COV2.S vaccine versus placebo. Recombination linked TRBV19 to TRBJ2-3, with 8 middle bases fitting TRBD1. The CDR3 is CASGQGRTDTQYF. In nucleotides, the sequence is TGTGCCAGTGGACAGGGAAGAACAGATACGCAGTATTTT.